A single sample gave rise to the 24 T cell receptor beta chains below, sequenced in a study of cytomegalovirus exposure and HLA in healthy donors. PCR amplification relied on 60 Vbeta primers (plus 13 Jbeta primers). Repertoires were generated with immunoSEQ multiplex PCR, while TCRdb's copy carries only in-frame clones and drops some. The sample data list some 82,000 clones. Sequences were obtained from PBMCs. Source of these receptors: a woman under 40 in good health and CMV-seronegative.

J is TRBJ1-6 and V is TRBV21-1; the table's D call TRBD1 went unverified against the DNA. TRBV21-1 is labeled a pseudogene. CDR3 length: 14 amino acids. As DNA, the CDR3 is TGTGCCAGCAACTCAAGACAGGATAATTCACCCCTCCACTTT. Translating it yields CASNSRQDNSPLHF.

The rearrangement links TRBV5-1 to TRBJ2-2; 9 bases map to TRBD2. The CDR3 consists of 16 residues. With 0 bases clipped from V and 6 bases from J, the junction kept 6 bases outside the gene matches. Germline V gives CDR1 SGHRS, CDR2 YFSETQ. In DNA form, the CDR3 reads TGCGCCAGCAGCTTGGTAGCGGGAGAAGGTGCCGGGGAGCTGTTTTTT. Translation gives CASSLVAGEGAGELFF.

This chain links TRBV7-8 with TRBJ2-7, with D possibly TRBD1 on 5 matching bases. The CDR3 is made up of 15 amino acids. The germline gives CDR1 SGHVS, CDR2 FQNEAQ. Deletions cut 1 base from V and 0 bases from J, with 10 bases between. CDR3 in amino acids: CASSLVEGHSYEQYF. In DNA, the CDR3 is TGTGCCAGCAGCTTAGTTGAAGGACACTCCTACGAGCAGTACTTC.

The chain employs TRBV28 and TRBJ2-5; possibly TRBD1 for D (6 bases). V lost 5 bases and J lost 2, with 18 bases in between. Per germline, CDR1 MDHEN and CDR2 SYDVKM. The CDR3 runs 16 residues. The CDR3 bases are TGTGCCAGCAGTCCCACCCTCGGACAGCTTCAAGAGACCCAGTACTTC. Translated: CASSPTLGQLQETQYF.

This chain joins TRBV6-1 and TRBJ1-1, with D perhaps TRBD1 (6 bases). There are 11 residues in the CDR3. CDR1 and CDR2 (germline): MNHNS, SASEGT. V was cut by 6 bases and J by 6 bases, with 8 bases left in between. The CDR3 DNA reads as TGTGCCAGCAGGTGGACAGCTGAAGCTTTCTTT. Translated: CASRWTAEAFF.

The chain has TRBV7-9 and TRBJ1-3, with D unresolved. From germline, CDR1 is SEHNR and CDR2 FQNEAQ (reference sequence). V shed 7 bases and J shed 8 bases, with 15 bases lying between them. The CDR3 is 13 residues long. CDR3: CASTGPRPYTIYF. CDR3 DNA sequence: TGTGCCAGCACTGGTCCCAGGCCATACACCATATATTTT.

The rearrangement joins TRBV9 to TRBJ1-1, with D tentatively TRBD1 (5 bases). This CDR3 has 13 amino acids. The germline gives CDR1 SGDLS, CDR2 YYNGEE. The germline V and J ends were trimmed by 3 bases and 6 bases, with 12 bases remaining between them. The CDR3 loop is CASSGGHIAEAFF. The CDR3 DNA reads TGTGCCAGCAGCGGCGGACACATAGCTGAAGCTTTCTTT.

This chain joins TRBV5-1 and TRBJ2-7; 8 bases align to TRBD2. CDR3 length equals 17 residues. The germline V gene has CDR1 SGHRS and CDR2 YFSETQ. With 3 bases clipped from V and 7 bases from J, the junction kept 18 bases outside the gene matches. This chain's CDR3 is CASSSGRFQAGVEEQYF. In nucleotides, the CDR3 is TGCGCCAGCAGCTCCGGACGTTTTCAAGCGGGGGTGGAAGAGCAGTACTTC.

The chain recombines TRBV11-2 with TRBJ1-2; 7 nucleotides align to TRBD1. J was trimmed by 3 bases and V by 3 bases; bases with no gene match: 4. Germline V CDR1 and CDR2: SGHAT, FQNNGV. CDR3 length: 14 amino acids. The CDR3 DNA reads TGTGCCAGCAGCTTGACAGGGACGGACTATGGCTACACCTTC. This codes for CASSLTGTDYGYTF.

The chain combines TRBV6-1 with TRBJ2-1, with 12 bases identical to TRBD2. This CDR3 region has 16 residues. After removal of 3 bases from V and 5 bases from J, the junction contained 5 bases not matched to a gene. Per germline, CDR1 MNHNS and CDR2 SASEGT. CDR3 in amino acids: CASSDLAGGPDNEQFF. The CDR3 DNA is TGTGCCAGCAGTGACCTAGCGGGGGGGCCGGACAATGAGCAGTTCTTC.

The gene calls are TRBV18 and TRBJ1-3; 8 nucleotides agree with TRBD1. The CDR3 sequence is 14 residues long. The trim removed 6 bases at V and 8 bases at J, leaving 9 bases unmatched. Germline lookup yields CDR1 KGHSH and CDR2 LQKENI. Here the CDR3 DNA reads TGTGCCAGCTCGGATACCGGGACAGGCTACACCATATATTTT. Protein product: CASSDTGTGYTIYF.

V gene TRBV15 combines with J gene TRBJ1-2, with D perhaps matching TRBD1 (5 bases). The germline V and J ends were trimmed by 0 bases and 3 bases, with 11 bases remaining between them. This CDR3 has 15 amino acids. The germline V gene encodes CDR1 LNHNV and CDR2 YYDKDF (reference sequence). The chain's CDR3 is CATSRDRGFDYGYTF. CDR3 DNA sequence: TGTGCCACCAGCAGAGATCGGGGGTTTGACTATGGCTACACCTTC. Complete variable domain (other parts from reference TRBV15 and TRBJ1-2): DAMVIQNPRYQVTQFGKPVTLSCSQTLNHNVMYWYQQKSSQAPKLLFHYYDKDFNNEADTPDNFQSRRPNTSFCFLDIRSPGLGDTAMYLCATSRDRGFDYGYTFGSGTRLTVV.

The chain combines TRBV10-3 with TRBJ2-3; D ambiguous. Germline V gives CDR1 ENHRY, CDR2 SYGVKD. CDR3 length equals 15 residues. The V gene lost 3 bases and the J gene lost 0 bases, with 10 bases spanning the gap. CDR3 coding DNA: TGTGCCATCAGTGAAGTTTCGGAGAGCACAGATACGCAGTATTTT. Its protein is CAISEVSESTDTQYF.

CDR3 residues: CASSSRLTYPPDTQYF. The CDR3 DNA reads as TGTGCCAGCAGTTCACGACTAACGTACCCCCCAGATACGCAGTATTTT. The chain combines TRBV27 with TRBJ2-3; D is perhaps TRBD2 (5 bases). The V gene's germline CDR1 is MNHEY and CDR2 SMNVEV (reference sequence). The CDR3 runs 16 residues. V lost 4 bases and J 4 bases, leaving 18 bases between the germline ends.

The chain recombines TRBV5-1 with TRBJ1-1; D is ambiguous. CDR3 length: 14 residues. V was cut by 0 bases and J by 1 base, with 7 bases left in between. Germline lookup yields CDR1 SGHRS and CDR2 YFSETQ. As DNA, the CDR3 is TGCGCCAGCAGCTTGGAACACCCGAACACTGAAGCTTTCTTT. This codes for CASSLEHPNTEAFF.

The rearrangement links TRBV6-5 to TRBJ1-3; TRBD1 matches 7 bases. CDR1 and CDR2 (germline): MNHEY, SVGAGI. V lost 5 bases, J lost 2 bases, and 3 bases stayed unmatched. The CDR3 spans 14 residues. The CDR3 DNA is TGTGCCAGCAGTCCAGACAGGGCTGGAAACACCATATATTTT. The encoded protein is CASSPDRAGNTIYF.

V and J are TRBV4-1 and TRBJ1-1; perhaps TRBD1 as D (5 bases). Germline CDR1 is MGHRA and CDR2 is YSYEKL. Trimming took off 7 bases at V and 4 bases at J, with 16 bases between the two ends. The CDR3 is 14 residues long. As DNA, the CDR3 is TGCGCCAGCACCGTCGATTGGGGCCGCACTGAAGCTTTCTTT. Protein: CASTVDWGRTEAFF.

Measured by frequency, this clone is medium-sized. CDR3 amino acids: CASSPMNTGELFF. For the CDR3, the DNA is TGTGCCAGTAGTCCCATGAACACCGGGGAGCTGTTTTTT. The rearrangement links TRBV7-6 to TRBJ2-2; D not certain. The germline V and J ends were trimmed by 9 bases and 1 base, with 9 bases remaining between them. CDR1 and CDR2 (germline): SGHVS, FNYEAQ. This CDR3 contains 13 residues.

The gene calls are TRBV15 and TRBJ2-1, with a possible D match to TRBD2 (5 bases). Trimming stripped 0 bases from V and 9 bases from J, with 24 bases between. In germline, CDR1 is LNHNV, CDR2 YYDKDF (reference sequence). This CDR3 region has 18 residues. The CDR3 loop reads CATSREASLVGTIGEQFF. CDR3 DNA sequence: TGTGCCACCAGCAGAGAGGCTAGCCTGGTGGGTACAATCGGTGAGCAGTTCTTC.

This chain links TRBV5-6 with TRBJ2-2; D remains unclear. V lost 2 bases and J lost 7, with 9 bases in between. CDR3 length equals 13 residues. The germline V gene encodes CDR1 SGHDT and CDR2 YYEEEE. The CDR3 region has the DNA TGTGCCAGCAGCTTCGATGCGAGCGGGGAGCTGTTTTTT. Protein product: CASSFDASGELFF.

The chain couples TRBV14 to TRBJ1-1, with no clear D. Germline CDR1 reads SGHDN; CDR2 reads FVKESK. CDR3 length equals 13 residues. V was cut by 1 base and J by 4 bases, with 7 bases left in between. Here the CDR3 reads CASSQGLSTEAFF. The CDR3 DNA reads TGTGCCAGCAGCCAAGGCCTGAGCACTGAAGCTTTCTTT.

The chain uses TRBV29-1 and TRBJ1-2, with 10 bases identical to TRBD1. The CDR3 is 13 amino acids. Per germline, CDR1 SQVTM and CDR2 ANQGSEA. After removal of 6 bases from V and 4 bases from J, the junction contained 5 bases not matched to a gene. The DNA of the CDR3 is TGCAGCGTGACAGGGGGCCTAAGCTATGGCTACACCTTC. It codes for CSVTGGLSYGYTF.

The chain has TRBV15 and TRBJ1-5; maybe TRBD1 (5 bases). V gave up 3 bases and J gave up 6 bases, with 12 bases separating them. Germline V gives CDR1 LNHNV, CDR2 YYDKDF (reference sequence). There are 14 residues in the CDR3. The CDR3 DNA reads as TGTGCCACCAGCAGGGGGGGGGTTAGTCAGCCCCAGCATTTT. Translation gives CATSRGGVSQPQHF.

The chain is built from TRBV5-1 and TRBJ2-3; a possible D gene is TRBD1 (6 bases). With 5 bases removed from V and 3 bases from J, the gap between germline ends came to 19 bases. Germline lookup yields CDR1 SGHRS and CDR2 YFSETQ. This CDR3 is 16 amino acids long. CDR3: CASRVGASRATDTQYF. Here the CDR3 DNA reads TGCGCCAGCAGAGTGGGGGCCAGTCGGGCTACAGATACGCAGTATTTT.